These 20 T cell receptor beta chains were all obtained from the same sample, sequenced in a study of regulatory T cells in long-lasting Graves disease. Construction of the TCR beta libraries employed iRepertoire HTBI primers in conjunction with Arm-PCR of CDR3 regions. Via MiXCR, TCRdb re-called the multiplex PCR reads, giving one row per CDR3 protein. Of about 370,000 distinct CDR3 sequences in the sample, 15% to 19% were seen once. The time point here: newly diagnosed GD, antithyroid drugs for less than 3 months. There was RNA extracted from PBMCs, and the TCR library was made from it. This material consisted of peripheral blood mononuclear cells (PBMCs), taken at new diagnosis, from a patient treated with antithyroid drugs. Receptors were obtained from a female donor with Graves disease.

This clonotype occurred a few times. This rearrangement joins TRBV7-3 to TRBJ2-1; 11 bases are a match to TRBD2. After removal of 3 bases from V and 6 bases from J, the junction contained 7 bases not matched to a gene. The CDR3 spans 16 residues. In germline, CDR1 is SGHTA, CDR2 FQGTGA. CDR3 protein: CASSLVLAGVGNEQFF. CDR3 nucleotide sequence: TGTGCCAGCAGCTTGGTACTAGCGGGAGTTGGCAATGAGCAGTTCTTC.

This clonotype has only one observation. This CDR3 reads CASSLTAPGTASYNEQFF. CDR3 DNA sequence: TGTGCCAGCAGTTTAACAGCCCCCGGGACTGCCTCCTACAATGAGCAGTTCTTC. This chain uses TRBV27 with TRBJ2-1, with D maybe TRBD2 (6 bases). This CDR3 is built from 18 residues. Trimming removed 2 bases at V and 0 bases at J, with 17 bases between. Germline lookup yields CDR1 MNHEY and CDR2 SMNVEV (reference sequence).

This clonotype was detected ten times or more. The chain joins TRBV6-1 to TRBJ2-7; no clear D gene. CDR3 length: 11 residues. Trimming cost V 5 bases and J 7 bases, with 9 bases left between them. Germline values: CDR1 MNHNS, CDR2 SASEGT. The CDR3 DNA sequence: TGTGCCAGCAGTCCTTTATGGGAGCAGTACTTC. As protein: CASSPLWEQYF.

This clonotype was recorded at least ten times. This rearrangement joins TRBV20-1 to TRBJ2-5; 7 bases line up with TRBD1. The germline V gene encodes CDR1 DFQATT and CDR2 SNEGSKA (reference sequence). CDR3 length: 13 residues. V lost 6 bases, J lost 1 base, and 5 bases stayed unmatched. The CDR3 nucleotides are TGCAGTGCCGCCCGGGACAGCCAAGAGACCCAGTACTTC. It yields the protein CSAARDSQETQYF.

This clonotype was picked up many times. The chain couples TRBV20-1 to TRBJ2-1; TRBD2 matches 12 bases. CDR3 length: 18 residues. Germline values: CDR1 DFQATT, CDR2 SNEGSKA (reference sequence). Trimming removed 0 bases from V and 2 bases from J; junction bases left unmatched: 8. The CDR3, as DNA: TGCAGTGCTAGAGATCCGCTGGGACTAGCGGGTACCTACAATGAGCAGTTCTTC. Its protein is CSARDPLGLAGTYNEQFF.

As for this clonotype: This may arise from a read error, as a much more abundant clone is one base away. CDR3 sequence: CASRGPAGLETQYF. The CDR3 DNA reads as TGTGCCAGTCGCGGGCCCGCCGGTCTAGAGACCCAGTACTTC. This chain connects TRBV2 to TRBJ2-5; perhaps TRBD2 as D (5 bases). Germline CDR1 reads SNHLY; CDR2 reads FYNNEI. V was cut by 9 bases and J by 4 bases, with 18 bases left in between. The CDR3 runs to 14 residues.

This clonotype has at least ten counts. The J gene is TRBJ2-3, the V gene TRBV2, with D unclear. The germline V and J ends were trimmed by 5 bases and 1 base, with 7 bases remaining between them. The CDR3 covers 13 residues. From germline, CDR1 is SNHLY and CDR2 FYNNEI. The CDR3 DNA follows: TGTGCCAGCAGTCCTACACGCACAGATACGCAGTATTTT. It codes for CASSPTRTDTQYF.

This clonotype has only a few counts. The chain joins TRBV6-2 or TRBV6-3 to TRBJ2-1, with 10 positions matching TRBD2. Per the germline V gene, CDR1 is MNHEY and CDR2 is SVGEGT. The V gene end was trimmed by 6 bases and the J gene end by 7 bases; junction bases not matched to a gene: 6. The CDR3 runs to 14 residues. CDR3 loop: CASRQLAGKNEQFF. The CDR3 DNA is TGTGCCAGCAGACAACTAGCGGGAAAAAATGAGCAGTTCTTC.

This clonotype was detected many times. The genes are TRBV12-3 or TRBV12-4 and TRBJ2-2; D is uncertain. Trimming removed 8 bases from V and 0 bases from J, with 13 bases in between. The CDR3 has 15 amino acids. Written as DNA, the CDR3 is TGTGCCAGCCATGGCTCGGACGCGAACACCGGGGAGCTGTTTTTT. This encodes CASHGSDANTGELFF.

V and J are TRBV6-2 or TRBV6-3 and TRBJ2-1; TRBD1 matches at 7 bases. V was clipped by 5 bases and J by 1 base; unmatched bases: 8. From germline, CDR1 is MNHEY and CDR2 SVGEGT. The CDR3 runs to 16 residues. CDR3 in amino acids: CASSGRGRRSYNEQFF. In nucleotides, the CDR3 is TGTGCCAGCAGTGGAAGGGGGCGTCGTTCCTACAATGAGCAGTTCTTC.

The chain carries TRBV29-1 and TRBJ1-1; TRBD1 is a possible D gene (5 bases). Trimming removed 6 bases from V and 6 bases from J, with 11 bases in between. Germline loops: CDR1 SQVTM, CDR2 ANQGSEA. The CDR3 length is 11 residues. The CDR3 coding sequence is TGCAGCGTGTACAGGTCATCTGAAGCTTTCTTT. Its translation: CSVYRSSEAFF.

This clonotype appeared many times. V and J are TRBV2 and TRBJ2-3; no clear D gene. V lost 4 bases, J lost 0 bases, and 11 bases lay in between. CDR1 and CDR2 (germline): SNHLY, FYNNEI. The CDR3 consists of 15 residues. The CDR3: CASSVQSTSTDTQYF. CDR3 nucleotide sequence: TGTGCCAGCAGTGTTCAGAGTACTAGCACAGATACGCAGTATTTT.

This clonotype was recorded at least ten times. The rearrangement links TRBV7-2 to TRBJ1-5; D is undetermined. V lost 0 bases and J lost 6, with 6 bases in between. Germline CDR1 SGHTA, CDR2 FQGNSA. The length of the CDR3 is 13 residues. The CDR3 reads CASSLAEGQPQHF. CDR3 bases: TGTGCCAGCAGCTTAGCGGAGGGTCAGCCCCAGCATTTT.

J is TRBJ2-7 and V is TRBV7-9; 16 bases fit TRBD2. CDR1 and CDR2 from the germline V gene are SEHNR and FQNEAQ (reference sequence). Trimming cost V 5 bases and J 3 bases; bases outside gene matches: 16. This CDR3 has 20 residues. The CDR3 DNA is TGTGCCAGCAGCCCCCCGCAGTCCGGGACTAGCGGGAGGGACAGCTACGAGCAGTACTTC. It specifies CASSPPQSGTSGRDSYEQYF. Looking up the rest from reference TRBV7-9 and TRBJ2-7 gives the full variable domain: DTGVSQNPRHKITKRGQNVTFRCDPISEHNRLYWYRQTLGQGPEFLTYFQNEAQLEKSRLLSDRFSAERPKGSFSTLEIQRTEQGDSAMYLCASSPPQSGTSGRDSYEQYFGPGTRLTVT.

Turning to this clonotype: At one end the junction does not follow the germline gene, possibly because of a read error. This sequence joins TRBV25-1 and TRBJ1-1; 9 bases agree with TRBD1. This CDR3 is 16 amino acids long. Germline values: CDR1 MGHDK, CDR2 SYGVNS. Written as DNA, the CDR3 is TGTGCCAGCAGTGAACACAGGGGGCAATCGAACACTGAAGCTCTCTTT. This gives the protein CASSEHRGQSNTEALF.

This clonotype has ten or more counts. This rearrangement joins TRBV7-9 to TRBJ1-1; D ambiguous. Per the germline V gene, CDR1 is SEHNR and CDR2 is FQNEAQ (reference sequence). Trimming took 1 base from V and 9 from J, leaving 12 bases between them. The CDR3 spans 13 residues. The CDR3 protein is CASSLEWTGQAFF. CDR3 in DNA: TGTGCCAGCAGCTTAGAGTGGACGGGCCAAGCTTTCTTT.

This clonotype was seen a few times. DNA for the CDR3: TGTGCCAGCAGCGTGAACACAGGCCCCAACACTGAAGCTTTCTTT. This sequence encodes CASSVNTGPNTEAFF. This chain joins TRBV5-4 and TRBJ1-1; the D gene is possibly TRBD1 (5 bases). Trimming stripped 4 bases from V and 2 bases from J, with 15 bases between. Germline CDR1 is SGHNT and CDR2 is YYREEE (reference sequence). The CDR3 totals 15 residues.

This clonotype was seen many times. The V gene is TRBV30, the J gene TRBJ2-7; possible D gene TRBD1, 5 bases. CDR3 length equals 13 residues. Germline-derived CDR1 and CDR2 are GTSNPN and SVGIG (reference sequence). Trimming left V 2 bases short and J 3 bases short, with 11 bases between. The DNA for the CDR3 is TGTGCCTGGAGTTTGGACACCAACTACGAGCAGTACTTC. It is translated as CAWSLDTNYEQYF.

The rearrangement links TRBV9 to TRBJ1-2; tentative D call: TRBD1 (6 bases). CDR1 is SGDLS, CDR2 YYNGEE, per germline. V was pared by 1 base and J by 3 bases, with 10 bases between. CDR3 length: 14 amino acids. In nucleotides, the CDR3 is TGTGCCAGCAGCGTATCAGCAGGGGACTATGGCTACACCTTC. Its translation: CASSVSAGDYGYTF.

This clonotype appeared a few times. CDR3 residues: CASSAVGTGQETQYF. CDR3 DNA: TGTGCCAGCAGCGCCGTTGGGACAGGGCAAGAGACCCAGTACTTC. The genes are TRBV13 and TRBJ2-5, with 9 bases lining up with TRBD1. Trimming removed 5 bases from V and 2 bases from J; junction bases left unmatched: 6. The CDR3 runs 15 residues. Germline CDR1 is PRHDT and CDR2 is FYEKMQ (reference sequence).